The 10 T cell receptor beta chains below come from one sample, sequenced in a study of cytomegalovirus exposure and HLA in healthy donors. Vbeta (60) and Jbeta (13) primers were used in the PCR. Sequencing was performed with immunoSEQ multiplex PCR; in TCRdb, only in-frame clones are kept and a portion is missing. The sample carries roughly 55,000 clones, 77% recorded once. Sequenced: PBMCs. These receptors all come from a female donor in good health and CMV-seronegative.

This clone was found once. V usage is TRBV5-6 and J usage is TRBJ2-1; 10 bases line up with TRBD1. Germline CDR1 and CDR2: SGHDT and YYEEEE. The CDR3 runs 15 residues. V lost 5 bases, J lost 4 bases, and 6 bases stayed unmatched. CDR3 in amino acids: CASRSDRGGYNEQFF. CDR3 nucleotide sequence: TGTGCCAGCAGATCGGACAGGGGGGGGTACAATGAGCAGTTCTTC.

V is TRBV5-6 and J is TRBJ2-7; 9 nucleotides agree with TRBD2. The CDR3 is 17 residues long. From germline, CDR1 is SGHDT and CDR2 YYEEEE. V lost 4 bases, J lost 0 bases, and 11 bases stayed unmatched. The CDR3 DNA reads TGTGCCAGCAGCCTATGGGGGGCGGGAGGGAACTCCTACGAGCAGTACTTC. Translation gives CASSLWGAGGNSYEQYF.

The chain employs TRBV18 and TRBJ1-3, with D tentatively TRBD1 (6 bases). Trimming removed 3 bases from V and 8 bases from J, with 11 bases in between. Per the germline V gene, CDR1 is KGHSH and CDR2 is LQKENI. The CDR3 extends over 13 amino acids. CDR3 sequence reads: CASSPSQGDTIYF. Written as DNA, the CDR3 is TGTGCCAGCTCACCGTCACAGGGAGACACCATATATTTT.

The chain is built from TRBV9 and TRBJ2-2, with 9 bases aligning to TRBD2. Germline CDR1 SGDLS, CDR2 YYNGEE. This CDR3 has 18 amino acids. The ends lost 2 bases at V and 1 base at J; junction bases unmatched: 9. This CDR3 is CASSVLAGRNGNTGELFF. In DNA, the CDR3 is TGTGCCAGCAGCGTTCTAGCGGGGAGAAACGGGAACACCGGGGAGCTGTTTTTT.

This clone was counted a few times. V is TRBV30 and J is TRBJ2-3, with TRBD1 as a possible D gene (7 bases). This CDR3 is built from 15 residues. Trimming removed 1 base from V and 4 bases from J, with 15 bases in between. The germline V gene encodes CDR1 GTSNPN and CDR2 SVGIG (reference sequence). The CDR3 reads CAWSETGTFADTQYF. The DNA of the CDR3 is TGTGCCTGGAGTGAGACAGGGACTTTTGCAGATACGCAGTATTTT.

The genes are TRBV7-2 and TRBJ1-5; 10 bases are shared with TRBD1. The length of the CDR3 is 17 residues. The germline V gene has CDR1 SGHTA and CDR2 FQGNSA. Germline trimming cut 3 bases from V and 5 bases from J; bases unmatched to any gene: 10. CDR3 sequence: CASSFVARDRGYQPQHF. DNA of the CDR3: TGTGCCAGCAGCTTCGTTGCCCGGGACAGGGGATATCAGCCCCAGCATTTT.

The chain carries TRBV15 and TRBJ1-2, with 9 bases aligning to TRBD1. V dropped 4 bases and J dropped 7; count of bases not matched to a gene: 10. From germline, CDR1 is LNHNV and CDR2 YYDKDF (reference sequence). The CDR3 extends over 15 amino acids. The CDR3 DNA is TGTGCCACCAGCACCCAGCCAGGGACAGGGAGTGGCTACACCTTC. Amino acids: CATSTQPGTGSGYTF.

This sequence joins TRBV7-2 and TRBJ2-1; 8 bases line up with TRBD2. The germline V gene encodes CDR1 SGHTA and CDR2 FQGNSA. The CDR3 runs to 16 residues. Unmatched junction bases numbered 13, after V lost 2 bases and J lost 10 bases. The CDR3 here is CASSLLAVAGSGEQFF. The CDR3 nucleotides are TGTGCCAGCAGCTTATTGGCTGTAGCGGGGTCAGGAGAGCAGTTCTTC.

This chain uses TRBV19 with TRBJ2-1; 9 bases are a match to TRBD1. Per germline, CDR1 LNHDA and CDR2 SQIVND (reference sequence). This CDR3 contains 16 residues. Trimming at V came to 2 bases and at J to 4 bases, leaving 6 bases not matched to a gene. The DNA for the CDR3 is TGTGCCAGTAGTATATCCCGGGGACAGGGATACAATGAGCAGTTCTTC. Translated, it gives CASSISRGQGYNEQFF.

The V gene is TRBV7-2, the J gene TRBJ2-5, with TRBD1 matching over 7 bases. Trimming took 6 bases from V and 5 from J; bases not matched to a gene: 9. The CDR3 has 14 residues. CDR1 and CDR2 (germline): SGHTA, FQGNSA. CDR3 loop: CASSLQGLGETQYF. Here the CDR3 DNA reads TGTGCCAGCAGTTTACAGGGGTTAGGGGAGACCCAGTACTTC.